This TCR beta chain stems from a study of post-analysis software for immune sequencing data. Libraries were made from TCR beta cDNA, and they carried unique molecular identifiers. TCRdb called the PCR reads again in MiXCR, with one record for every CDR3 protein. The table includes about 770,000 distinct CDR3 sequences, about half detected once. About this clonotype: What it binds is unknown.

CDR1 is GTSNPN and CDR2 is SVGIG in the germline V gene (reference sequence). The CDR3 is 13 residues long. V was clipped by 0 bases and J by 0 bases, with 6 bases between them. Study-level points and caveats: Five or six TRBV segments appeared more often in patients than in controls, and TRBV5-6, TRBV5-1 and TRBV20-1 were among these. F measure grouped same-batch samples tightly together. Patients with multiple sclerosis recorded significantly lower normalized Chao1 diversity than controls, the study found.

The sequenced sample consisted of blood. V is TRBV30 and J is TRBJ2-7, with D perhaps TRBD2 (5 bases). The origin of this receptor is a girl aged 5-17 years with multiple sclerosis. The CDR3 region is CAWSVGSSYEQYF. CDR3 bases: TGTGCCTGGAGTGTGGGGAGCTCCTACGAGCAGTACTTC.